This is a list of T cell receptor beta chains from one sample in a study of T cells in Graves' hyperthyroidism and ophthalmopathy. Via MiXCR, TCRdb re-called the multiplex PCR reads, giving one row per CDR3 protein. The sample records over 150,000 distinct CDR3 sequences, around a sixth being singletons. The sequencing sample was made of blood. Receptors originate from a woman between 50 and 59 years old with Graves' hyperthyroidism. Both conserved end residues are part of each CDR3.

TRBJ2-7 | TRBV7-6 | CASSLEPGPYEQYF
TRBJ2-1 | TRBV12-3/TRBV12-4 | CASTNGLAGGKSSYNEQFF
TRBJ1-4 | TRBV10-1 | CASSESQGGGYEKLFF
TRBJ2-1 | TRBV30 | CAWSGSSGSLGEQFF
TRBJ1-2 | TRBV18 | CASSPPQNSGYGYTF
TRBJ2-5 | TRBV2 | CATQRGSQETQYF
TRBJ2-2 | TRBV2 | CASPIENTGELFF
TRBJ2-3 | TRBV27 | CASSLGSNTDTQYF
TRBJ1-2 | TRBV20-1 | CSAKDRGYGYTF
TRBJ1-1 | TRBV19 | CASSIWQGGGNTEAFF
TRBJ1-5 | TRBV20-1 | CSANGQGINQPQHF
TRBJ2-5 | TRBV19 | CASSIGGTSGSETQYF
TRBJ1-5 | TRBV24-1 | CATSDSGSGSNQPQHF
TRBJ2-7 | TRBV7-2 | CASSQELTSGYEQYF
TRBJ2-7 | TRBV28 | CASSLASIEQCF
TRBJ2-7 | TRBV7-2 | CASSLSRDLYEQYF
TRBJ2-5 | TRBV6-1 | CASSRQYQETQYF